These 26 T cell receptor beta chains were all obtained from the same sample, sequenced in a study of blood T cells in healthy people across ages. The second PCR ran about 6 to 11 cycles with a sample-barcoded 5' primer and J-beta primers. TCRdb re-derived calls from the 5' RACE reads in MiXCR, one entry per CDR3 protein. The sample includes over a million distinct CDR3 sequences, 42% seen only once; the top ten take over 3.5%. Sequencing input: blood. The receptors were sampled from a woman younger than 30 in good health.

This chain connects TRBV27 to TRBJ2-1; D may be TRBD2 (5 bases). This CDR3 spans 15 amino acids. Germline CDR1 is MNHEY and CDR2 is SMNVEV (reference sequence). The germline V and J ends were trimmed by 2 bases and 6 bases, with 14 bases remaining between them. Here the CDR3 reads CASSLHSVRPNEQFF. The CDR3 DNA reads TGTGCCAGCAGTTTACATAGCGTGAGGCCCAATGAGCAGTTCTTC.

This clonotype was detected only once. The rearrangement joins TRBV20-1 to TRBJ1-4; D remains ambiguous. Germline V CDR1 and CDR2: DFQATT, SNEGSKA (reference sequence). The CDR3 contains 14 residues. With 3 bases removed from V and 4 bases from J, the gap between germline ends came to 12 bases. The CDR3 spells CSARDPVGNEKLFF. DNA of the CDR3: TGCAGTGCTAGGGACCCTGTTGGTAATGAAAAACTGTTTTTT.

The J gene is TRBJ2-1, the V gene TRBV10-3, with D maybe TRBD1 (5 bases). The CDR3 has 14 residues. Germline loops: CDR1 ENHRY, CDR2 SYGVKD. V was shortened by 3 bases and J by 8 bases, with 14 bases between the two germline ends. CDR3 DNA: TGTGCCATCAGTGAAGACAGCGCTTGGGATGAGCAGTTCTTC. Translation: CAISEDSAWDEQFF.

This rearrangement joins TRBV20-1 to TRBJ2-3; 10 bases agree with TRBD1. Germline CDR1 is DFQATT and CDR2 is SNEGSKA (reference sequence). V lost 6 bases to trimming and J lost 4 bases; unmatched junction nucleotides: 1. The CDR3 is 12 residues long. CDR3 amino acids: CSAGQGADTQYF. In nucleotides, the CDR3 is TGCAGTGCAGGACAGGGGGCAGATACGCAGTATTTT.

The CDR3 region is CASSRSDRRTDTQYF. CDR3 DNA sequence: TGCGCCAGCAGCCGCTCCGACAGGCGCACAGATACGCAGTATTTT. The J gene is TRBJ2-3, the V gene TRBV5-1; possible D gene TRBD1, 6 bases. Germline values: CDR1 SGHRS, CDR2 YFSETQ. The CDR3 has 15 residues. V lost 4 bases and J lost 1, with 13 bases in between.

The chain uses TRBV13 and TRBJ2-7, with TRBD1 matching over 10 bases. The germline gives CDR1 PRHDT, CDR2 FYEKMQ (reference sequence). The ends lost 5 bases at V and 7 bases at J; junction bases unmatched: 11. The CDR3 is 15 residues long. CDR3 DNA sequence: TGTGCCAGCAGCACCGGGACAGGGGTCTACAATGAGCAGTACTTC. It encodes CASSTGTGVYNEQYF.

The sample holds a few counts of this clonotype. The CDR3 region has the DNA TGCGCCAGCAGCTTGTTCCCCGGGAAAGCCTACGAGCAGTACTTC. Its translation: CASSLFPGKAYEQYF. The chain uses TRBV5-1 and TRBJ2-7; tentative D call: TRBD2 (5 bases). From germline, CDR1 is SGHRS and CDR2 YFSETQ. The CDR3 loop spans 15 amino acids. Trimming left V 1 base short and J 2 bases short, with 13 bases between.

V and J are TRBV5-5 and TRBJ2-5; a weak D match, TRBD1 (6 bases). V lost 0 bases and J lost 1, with 13 bases in between. The germline V gene has CDR1 SGHKS and CDR2 YYEKEE (reference sequence). This CDR3 is built from 16 residues. This CDR3 reads CASSLGLTTGQETQYF. CDR3 sequence (DNA): TGTGCCAGCAGCTTGGGCTTGACGACAGGCCAAGAGACCCAGTACTTC.

This clonotype came up a few times. The chain links TRBV27 to TRBJ1-2, with D tentatively TRBD1 (6 bases). CDR1 MNHEY and CDR2 SMNVEV come from the germline V gene (reference sequence). Trimming removed 2 bases from V and 5 bases from J, with 12 bases in between. This CDR3 region has 14 residues. CDR3 DNA sequence: TGTGCCAGCAGTTTAAGTTACGGGACATATGGCTACACCTTC. This translates into CASSLSYGTYGYTF.

The chain combines TRBV6-6 with TRBJ1-1; a possible D gene is TRBD1 (6 bases). With 10 bases removed from V and 2 bases from J, the gap between germline ends came to 17 bases. The CDR3 covers 14 residues. Germline CDR1 MNHNY, CDR2 SVGAGI (reference sequence). CDR3 protein: CATTPTGSNTEAFF. The CDR3 coding sequence is TGTGCCACCACCCCAACAGGGAGCAACACTGAAGCTTTCTTT.

Comment on this clonotype: An end of the junction differs from the germline gene, which may be a read error. The genes are TRBV4-1 and TRBJ1-1; D gene unclear. From germline, CDR1 is MGHRA and CDR2 YSYEKL. The CDR3 consists of 16 residues. The CDR3 bases are TGCGCCGGCAGCCAAGGTTATCCGGAGATGGGCACTGAAGCTTTCTTT. Translating it yields CAGSQGYPEMGTEAFF.

This clonotype occurred a few times. The CDR3 region is CASSPIRTLDFETQYF. The CDR3 DNA reads as TGTGCCAGCAGCCCGATTAGGACACTGGACTTTGAGACCCAGTACTTC. J is TRBJ2-5 and V is TRBV7-9; D could derive from TRBD1 or TRBD2 (5 bases each). The CDR3 is 16 amino acids. V was cut by 5 bases and J by 5 bases, with 21 bases left in between. Germline loops: CDR1 SEHNR, CDR2 FQNEAQ (reference sequence).

This clonotype has just a few counts. The chain has TRBV4-1 and TRBJ2-3; 9 bases line up with TRBD1. With 6 bases clipped from V and 0 bases from J, the junction kept 10 bases outside the gene matches. Germline CDR1 reads MGHRA; CDR2 reads YSYEKL. This CDR3 comprises 17 residues. The CDR3 sequence: CASRLPGTGRSTDTQYF. The CDR3 nucleotides are TGCGCCAGCAGGCTCCCTGGGACAGGGCGTAGCACAGATACGCAGTATTTT.

This clonotype was recorded a few times. The chain links TRBV30 to TRBJ2-7; D is ambiguous. This CDR3 is 14 amino acids long. Germline lookup yields CDR1 GTSNPN and CDR2 SVGIG (reference sequence). Trimming removed 0 bases from V and 0 bases from J, with 9 bases in between. CDR3 residues: CAWSVRVLSYEQYF. The CDR3 region has the DNA TGTGCCTGGAGTGTAAGGGTTCTCTCCTACGAGCAGTACTTC.

This clonotype was counted only a few times. The genes are TRBV13 and TRBJ2-1; D not certain. The germline gives CDR1 PRHDT, CDR2 FYEKMQ (reference sequence). V shed 7 bases and J shed 3 bases, with 13 bases lying between them. The CDR3 runs 14 residues. This CDR3 is CASTSLLNYNEQFF. DNA for the CDR3: TGTGCCAGCACCTCCCTACTAAACTACAATGAGCAGTTCTTC.

A remark on this clonotype: Germline is not matched at one junction end, which may reflect a read error. V gene TRBV5-6 combines with J gene TRBJ2-7; TRBD1 is a possible D gene (5 bases). The CDR3 runs 15 residues. The germline CDR1 and CDR2 sequences are SGHDT and YYEEEE. Here the CDR3 reads CASSFVGAAPYEQHF. For the CDR3, the DNA is TGTGCCAGCAGCTTTGTAGGGGCCGCGCCGTACGAGCAGCACTTC. The full variable domain, completed using reference TRBV5-6 and TRBJ2-7, is DAGVTQSPTHLIKTRGQQVTLRCSPKSGHDTVSWYQQALGQGPQFIFQYYEEEERQRGNFPDRFSGHQFPNYSSELNVNALLLGDSALYLCASSFVGAAPYEQHFGPGTRLTVT.

As to this clonotype: An end of the junction does not agree with germline; a read error may underlie this. The CDR3 region has the DNA TGTGCCAGCAGTAGGAATGGGGGAGCTAGCGCCGGCACCTACAATGAGCGGTTCTTC. Translating gives CASSRNGGASAGTYNERFF. The V call is TRBV11-2, the J call TRBJ2-1; D possibly corresponds to TRBD2 (6 bases). CDR3 length equals 19 residues. Germline assignment: CDR1 SGHAT and CDR2 FQNNGV.

This clonotype was seen repeatedly, ten times or more. The chain uses TRBV7-2 and TRBJ2-3; D ambiguous. The V end lost 4 bases, the J end lost 2 bases, and 16 bases lay between the germline ends. The CDR3 is 16 amino acids. Germline lookup yields CDR1 SGHTA and CDR2 FQGNSA. The CDR3: CASSSPVTFSTDTQYF. The DNA of the CDR3 is TGTGCCAGCAGCTCCCCCGTGACATTTTCCACAGATACGCAGTATTTT.

V and J are TRBV21-1 and TRBJ1-4; the table's D call of TRBD1 was not tested on the DNA. TRBV21-1 is reported as a pseudogene. The CDR3 totals 14 residues. The CDR3 loop reads CASGTGVPLEKLFF. In nucleotides, the CDR3 is TGTGCCTCGGGGACAGGGGTTCCTTTGGAAAAACTGTTTTTT.

The sample holds a few counts of this clonotype. The V call is TRBV9, the J call TRBJ2-2; the D gene is possibly TRBD1 (5 bases). The CDR3 spans 15 residues. The germline V gene has CDR1 SGDLS and CDR2 YYNGEE. V was pared by 5 bases and J by 7 bases, with 18 bases between. The CDR3 DNA follows: TGTGCCAGCAGTGACGCCGCAATAGGGGTCGGGGAGCTGTTTTTT. As protein: CASSDAAIGVGELFF. The whole variable domain, filled in from reference TRBV9 and TRBJ2-2, reads DSGVTQTPKHLITATGQRVTLRCSPRSGDLSVYWYQQSLDQGLQFLIQYYNGEERAKGNILERFSAQQFPDLHSELNLSSLELGDSALYFCASSDAAIGVGELFFGEGSRLTVL.

The table lists this clonotype with a few counts. The chain uses TRBV5-1 and TRBJ1-2, with D maybe TRBD1 (6 bases). Trimming took 2 bases from V and 2 from J, leaving 13 bases between them. The germline CDR1 and CDR2 sequences are SGHRS and YFSETQ. This CDR3 region has 15 residues. CDR3 region: CASSFSRTENYGYTF. DNA of the CDR3: TGCGCCAGCAGCTTTTCTAGGACAGAAAACTATGGCTACACCTTC.

The rearrangement links TRBV27 to TRBJ2-1, with D perhaps TRBD1 (6 bases). The V end was cut by 4 bases, the J end by 3 bases, with 19 bases between. The germline CDR1 and CDR2 sequences are MNHEY and SMNVEV (reference sequence). CDR3 size: 17 residues. CDR3 nucleotides: TGTGCCAGCAGTTCCTCCCATACAGGGTTAGGCTACAATGAGCAGTTCTTC. This codes for CASSSSHTGLGYNEQFF.

This clonotype was seen more than once but under ten times. V and J are TRBV4-3 and TRBJ1-6; 9 bases match TRBD1. V shed 4 bases and J 6 bases; nucleotides not matched to a gene: 4. Germline assignment: CDR1 LGHNA and CDR2 YSLEER. The CDR3 length is 15 residues. CDR3 coding DNA: TGCGCCAGCAGCCCGAGACAGGGGGTTAATTCACCCCTCCACTTT. This gives the protein CASSPRQGVNSPLHF.

The CDR3 region is CASSLRQGALGYTF. The CDR3 DNA reads TGTGCCAGCAGCTTACGACAGGGGGCGCTCGGCTACACCTTC. The J gene is TRBJ1-2, the V gene TRBV7-2; TRBD1 matches 10 bases. This CDR3 has 14 residues. Germline V gene sequence: CDR1 SGHTA, CDR2 FQGNSA. J was trimmed by 8 bases and V by 2 bases; bases with no gene match: 5. Based on the CDR3 plus reference TRBV7-2 and TRBJ1-2, the full variable domain is GAGVSQSPSNKVTEKGKDVELRCDPISGHTALYWYRQSLGQGLEFLIYFQGNSAPDKSGLPSDRFSAERTGGSVSTLTIQRTQQEDSAVYLCASSLRQGALGYTFGSGTRLTVV.

This clonotype has more than one count but fewer than ten. The rearrangement links TRBV7-9 to TRBJ1-1, with unresolved D. The V gene lost 1 base and the J gene lost 3 bases, with 12 bases spanning the gap. The CDR3 totals 15 residues. Germline V gene data show CDR1 as SEHNR and CDR2 as FQNEAQ (reference sequence). The CDR3 region has the DNA TGTGCCAGCAGCTTAGAGGTAATAGTGGACACTGAAGCTTTCTTT. This encodes CASSLEVIVDTEAFF. Together with reference TRBV7-9 and TRBJ1-1, the CDR3 gives the full variable domain: DTGVSQNPRHKITKRGQNVTFRCDPISEHNRLYWYRQTLGQGPEFLTYFQNEAQLEKSRLLSDRFSAERPKGSFSTLEIQRTEQGDSAMYLCASSLEVIVDTEAFFGQGTRLTVV.

This clonotype was counted a few times. The chain employs TRBV27 and TRBJ2-1; no clear D. Trimming stripped 3 bases from V and 2 bases from J, with 11 bases between. The CDR3 is 15 amino acids. From germline, CDR1 is MNHEY and CDR2 SMNVEV (reference sequence). CDR3 protein: CASSFAPSPYNEQFF. CDR3 sequence (DNA): TGTGCCAGCAGTTTCGCGCCGAGCCCCTACAATGAGCAGTTCTTC.